This T cell receptor beta chain comes out of a study of T cell clones after liver transplantation. Study background: Apart from a few HCV-positive recipients, transplants were for non-autoimmune, non-viral reasons. Blood was drawn pre-transplant, before withdrawal, and after full or failed withdrawal.

Profiled with immunoSEQ multiplex PCR; TCRdb holds only in-frame clones, not every one. The data contain 85,000 to 110,000 clones, about 88% of them singletons. Of note for this clone: Its target is unknown.

Findings and limits, study-wide: Circulating graft-donor-reactive CD4 TCRbeta sequences fell significantly post-transplant in 5 of 8 subjects. A larger donor-reactive than third-party decline suggested partial antigen-specific deletion.

The CDR3 extends over 16 amino acids. Germline values: CDR1 WNHNN, CDR2 SYGVQD (reference sequence). J was trimmed by 5 bases and V by 5 bases; bases with no gene match: 9. The receptor comes from a human patient who received a liver transplant. A share of the T cells may be of graft donor origin. The sequences come from CD4+ T cells from blood, collected roughly 50 months after liver transplant. This chain uses TRBV10-1 with TRBJ2-2; 9 positions match TRBD1. CDR3 region: CASSHRDRESTGELFF. The CDR3, as DNA: TGCGCCAGCAGTCACCGGGACAGGGAGAGTACCGGGGAGCTGTTTTTT.